Presented here are 30 T cell receptor beta chains from one specimen sequenced in a study of untreated major depressive disorder. Generated by immunoSEQ multiplex PCR, the TCRdb table keeps only in-frame clones and is missing some. The sample holds around 20,000 clones; approximately 89% are singletons and the top ten take about 0.45%. Specimen: CD4+ T cells from PBMCs. Receptor source: a woman in her thirties or forties in good health.

The genes are TRBV20-1 and TRBJ1-1, with D unclear. CDR1 and CDR2 from the germline V gene are DFQATT and SNEGSKA (reference sequence). The CDR3 sequence is 9 residues long. Trimming took off 6 bases at V and 6 bases at J, with 5 bases between the two ends. The CDR3 sequence is CSARPEAFF. The CDR3 DNA is TGCAGTGCGAGACCTGAAGCTTTCTTT.

The gene calls are TRBV7-2 and TRBJ2-1; 8 bases are a match to TRBD2. V shed 1 base and J 9 bases; nucleotides not matched to a gene: 8. The CDR3 has 15 amino acids. CDR1 is SGHTA and CDR2 is FQGNSA in the germline V gene. The CDR3 protein is CASSLDSGSRVEQFF. The CDR3 DNA sequence: TGTGCCAGCAGCTTAGACAGCGGGAGCCGGGTTGAGCAGTTCTTC. Complete variable domain (other parts from reference TRBV7-2 and TRBJ2-1): GAGVSQSPSNKVTEKGKDVELRCDPISGHTALYWYRQSLGQGLEFLIYFQGNSAPDKSGLPSDRFSAERTGGSVSTLTIQRTQQEDSAVYLCASSLDSGSRVEQFFGPGTRLTVL.

V and J are TRBV5-1 and TRBJ2-3, with 8 bases lining up with TRBD2. With V trimmed by 4 bases and J by 0 bases, 4 bases remained unmatched. The CDR3 is 15 amino acids. The germline CDR1 and CDR2 sequences are SGHRS and YFSETQ. The DNA of the CDR3 is TGCGCCAGCAGCCTGGCTAGCGGGAGCACAGATACGCAGTATTTT. Translating it yields CASSLASGSTDTQYF.

CDR3 residues: CASSVSGTGGGYTF. The CDR3 nucleotides are TGTGCCAGCAGTGTGTCCGGGACAGGGGGTGGCTACACCTTC. V usage is TRBV2 and J usage is TRBJ1-2; TRBD1 agrees at 11 bases. CDR1 is SNHLY and CDR2 is FYNNEI in the germline V gene. J was trimmed by 7 bases and V by 4 bases; bases with no gene match: 5. This CDR3 has 14 residues.

The chain links TRBV2 to TRBJ1-3, with D uncertain. CDR1 SNHLY and CDR2 FYNNEI come from the germline V gene. Trimming shortened V by 10 bases and J by 5 bases, and 15 bases separated the two germline ends. There are 13 residues in the CDR3. The CDR3 protein is CATKPSGRNTIYF. Written as DNA, the CDR3 is TGTGCCACCAAGCCCTCGGGTCGAAACACCATATATTTT.

This sequence joins TRBV5-1 and TRBJ2-3, with 7 bases that match TRBD2. The CDR3 extends over 15 amino acids. In germline, CDR1 is SGHRS, CDR2 YFSETQ. Germline trimming cut 4 bases from V and 5 bases from J; bases unmatched to any gene: 10. The CDR3 DNA sequence: TGCGCCAGCAGCGTGACAGATTGGGGGGGAGATACGCAGTATTTT. It codes for CASSVTDWGGDTQYF.

The chain uses TRBV7-3 and TRBJ2-5; 9 bases line up with TRBD2. J was trimmed by 2 bases and V by 5 bases; bases with no gene match: 3. Germline V gene lookup returns CDR1 SGHTA and CDR2 FQGTGA. CDR3 length: 14 amino acids. The CDR3 bases are TGTGCCAGCAGCCTTAGCGGGGGACAAGAGACCCAGTACTTC. Translation: CASSLSGGQETQYF.

The V and J genes are TRBV27 and TRBJ2-3; D assignment may be TRBD1 or TRBD2 (5 bases each). Trimming left V 3 bases short and J 7 bases short, with 11 bases between. Looked up from germline, CDR1 is MNHEY and CDR2 is SMNVEV (reference sequence). This CDR3 comprises 13 residues. CDR3 loop: CASSFIGGNTQYF. CDR3 DNA: TGTGCCAGCAGTTTTATTGGGGGAAATACGCAGTATTTT.

The genes are TRBV28 and TRBJ1-2, with D tentatively TRBD1 (5 bases). Trimming pared 5 bases from V and 2 bases from J, leaving 18 bases between. Germline lookup yields CDR1 MDHEN and CDR2 SYDVKM. There are 16 residues in the CDR3. CDR3: CASSLGGSPLNYGYTF. The CDR3 nucleotides are TGTGCCAGCAGTCTGGGGGGGTCCCCCCTCAACTATGGCTACACCTTC.

The chain has TRBV5-1 and TRBJ1-3, with D uncertain. Deletions cut 7 bases from V and 2 bases from J, with 4 bases between. From germline, CDR1 is SGHRS and CDR2 YFSETQ. This CDR3 is 11 amino acids long. The CDR3 DNA reads as TGCGCCAGCCGCGCTGGAAACACCATATATTTT. This sequence encodes CASRAGNTIYF.

On this clone itself: Sequence at one end of the junction differs from germline and may be a read error. The rearrangement links TRBV5-1 to TRBJ2-1, with D possibly TRBD1 on 6 matching bases. CDR1 and CDR2 from the germline V gene are SGHRS and YFSETQ. This CDR3 spans 14 amino acids. The CDR3 is CASTLDRVYNEQFF. The CDR3 coding sequence is TGCGCCAGCACCTTGGACAGAGTATACAATGAGCAGTTCTTC.

DNA for the CDR3: TGTGCCAGTAGTATAAATCAAGCGGGGAGAAGGTACTTC. Its protein is CASSINQAGRRYF. This chain uses TRBV19 with TRBJ2-5, with 7 bases lining up with TRBD2. Germline-derived CDR1 and CDR2 are LNHDA and SQIVND (reference sequence). The CDR3 sequence is 13 residues long. Trimming cost V 2 bases and J 13 bases; bases outside gene matches: 10.

V gene TRBV19 combines with J gene TRBJ1-5; D is unclear. The CDR3 runs 15 residues. Germline V lookup: CDR1 LNHDA, CDR2 SQIVND (reference sequence). The V end lost 10 bases, the J end lost 0 bases, and 16 bases lay between the germline ends. DNA of the CDR3: TGTGCCACCCTTCGGACCACCATTAGCAATCAGCCCCAGCATTTT. Translation gives CATLRTTISNQPQHF.

The chain carries TRBV18 and TRBJ2-6, with D uncertain. This CDR3 has 19 residues. The germline gives CDR1 KGHSH, CDR2 LQKENI. Trimming stripped 3 bases from V and 0 bases from J, with 18 bases between. DNA for the CDR3: TGTGCCAGCTCACCCCTGGACGAGTTTTCCCACTCTGGGGCCAACGTCCTGACTTTC. It is translated as CASSPLDEFSHSGANVLTF.

The chain uses TRBV28 and TRBJ2-1; perhaps TRBD1 as D (6 bases). The V gene's germline CDR1 is MDHEN and CDR2 SYDVKM. V gave up 6 bases and J gave up 0 bases, with 30 bases separating them. The CDR3 consists of 21 residues. The CDR3 coding sequence is TGTGCCAGCAGCACCTCGGACAGTTTTAAGCCCCAGGTTGACTCCTACAATGAGCAGTTCTTC. This codes for CASSTSDSFKPQVDSYNEQFF.

This sequence joins TRBV7-8 and TRBJ2-2; unclear D gene. V gave up 0 bases and J gave up 2 bases, with 7 bases separating them. The CDR3 loop spans 15 amino acids. Germline V gene lookup returns CDR1 SGHVS and CDR2 FQNEAQ. CDR3 sequence: CASSLASVNTGELFF. CDR3 bases: TGTGCCAGCAGCTTAGCGTCGGTTAACACCGGGGAGCTGTTTTTT.

This clone was seen only a few times. This rearrangement joins TRBV28 to TRBJ2-7; D perhaps matches TRBD2 (5 bases). Trimming removed 3 bases from V and 4 bases from J, with 16 bases in between. Germline V gives CDR1 MDHEN, CDR2 SYDVKM. This CDR3 is built from 15 residues. CDR3 protein: CASSFGDGGRYEQYF. The CDR3 DNA reads as TGTGCCAGCAGTTTCGGAGACGGAGGTAGATACGAGCAGTACTTC.

The chain is built from TRBV7-3 and TRBJ1-2; TRBD1 matches at 7 bases. CDR3 length: 13 residues. V gave up 5 bases and J gave up 6 bases; unmatched junction bases: 6. CDR1 is SGHTA, CDR2 FQGTGA, per germline. The CDR3 DNA reads as TGTGCCAGCAGCCCTAGACAGGGACATGGCTACACCTTC. Protein product: CASSPRQGHGYTF.

The V gene is TRBV18, the J gene TRBJ2-5; D gene ambiguous. V lost 0 bases and J lost 10, with 9 bases in between. The CDR3 runs to 12 residues. Germline V gives CDR1 KGHSH, CDR2 LQKENI. The CDR3 DNA reads as TGTGCCAGCTCACCACCGCTAAGCGACCAGTACTTC. Amino acids: CASSPPLSDQYF.

V and J are TRBV29-1 and TRBJ2-2, with a weak D call TRBD1 (6 bases). The V end was cut by 5 bases, the J end by 0 bases, with 13 bases between. This CDR3 is built from 15 residues. Germline assignment: CDR1 SQVTM and CDR2 ANQGSEA. CDR3 bases: TGCAGCGTTCCTAGGACAGCCGCGAACACCGGGGAGCTGTTTTTT. This encodes CSVPRTAANTGELFF.

This chain uses TRBV5-4 with TRBJ2-2; TRBD1 agrees at 8 bases. Trimming removed 2 bases from V and 1 base from J; junction bases left unmatched: 4. The CDR3 has 16 amino acids. Germline V gene data show CDR1 as SGHNT and CDR2 as YYREEE (reference sequence). CDR3 loop: CASSFTGTGNTGELFF. CDR3 nucleotide sequence: TGTGCCAGCAGCTTTACCGGGACAGGGAACACCGGGGAGCTGTTTTTT.

This sequence joins TRBV15 and TRBJ2-1; D call uncertain. This CDR3 is built from 15 residues. Germline V gene data show CDR1 as LNHNV and CDR2 as YYDKDF (reference sequence). The germline V and J ends were trimmed by 1 base and 6 bases, with 13 bases remaining between them. The CDR3 here is CATSRGPSGSNEQFF. DNA of the CDR3: TGTGCCACCAGCAGAGGCCCTAGTGGGTCCAATGAGCAGTTCTTC. Full variable domain (remainder filled in from reference TRBV15 and TRBJ2-1): DAMVIQNPRYQVTQFGKPVTLSCSQTLNHNVMYWYQQKSSQAPKLLFHYYDKDFNNEADTPDNFQSRRPNTSFCFLDIRSPGLGDTAMYLCATSRGPSGSNEQFFGPGTRLTVL.

CDR3 loop: CASSLAYVGGYEQYF. The CDR3 DNA reads TGCGCCAGCAGCTTGGCCTACGTGGGCGGCTACGAGCAGTACTTC. The rearrangement uses TRBV5-1 and TRBJ2-7; D remains ambiguous. Trimming shortened V by 0 bases and J by 3 bases, and 13 bases separated the two germline ends. This CDR3 comprises 15 residues. The germline V gene has CDR1 SGHRS and CDR2 YFSETQ.

The chain links TRBV6-1 to TRBJ2-7, with D possibly TRBD2 on 6 matching bases. V lost 6 bases to trimming and J lost 0 bases, with 12 bases between them. The CDR3 covers 14 residues. The V gene's germline CDR1 is MNHNS and CDR2 SASEGT. The CDR3 region has the DNA TGTGCCAGCAGCCTGGACGGGAGCTCCTACGAGCAGTACTTC. Its translation is CASSLDGSSYEQYF.

The J gene is TRBJ2-7, the V gene TRBV28; tentative D call: TRBD1 (7 bases). Germline loops: CDR1 MDHEN, CDR2 SYDVKM. The CDR3 runs 13 residues. The V and J ends lost 4 bases and 5 bases respectively, with 12 bases between them. The DNA for the CDR3 is TGTGCCAGCAGTTGGGTCAGGGGGGACGAGCAGTACTTC. It codes for CASSWVRGDEQYF.

The J gene is TRBJ2-5, the V gene TRBV5-1; tentatively, D is TRBD2 (6 bases). Per the germline V gene, CDR1 is SGHRS and CDR2 is YFSETQ. The CDR3 consists of 14 residues. Trimming shortened V by 2 bases and J by 0 bases, and 8 bases separated the two germline ends. The CDR3 is CASSLRRDQETQYF. The CDR3 DNA sequence: TGCGCCAGCAGCTTAAGGAGGGACCAAGAGACCCAGTACTTC.

The V and J genes are TRBV4-2 and TRBJ1-1, with D tentatively TRBD1 (5 bases). This CDR3 contains 14 residues. The germline gives CDR1 LGHNA, CDR2 YNFKEQ. V was trimmed by 1 base and J by 7 bases, leaving 13 bases between them. This chain's CDR3 is CASSQVGGSDEAFF. The CDR3, as DNA: TGTGCCAGCAGCCAAGTCGGGGGGAGTGATGAAGCTTTCTTT.

The chain carries TRBV19 and TRBJ2-2, with D hard to call. The CDR3 length is 13 residues. Trimming took off 6 bases at V and 2 bases at J, with 7 bases between the two ends. Germline V gene sequence: CDR1 LNHDA, CDR2 SQIVND (reference sequence). CDR3 sequence (DNA): TGTGCCAGTAGCCAGGCTAACACCGGGGAGCTGTTTTTT. Translation: CASSQANTGELFF.

This chain links TRBV25-1 with TRBJ2-1, with 10 bases aligning to TRBD2. The CDR3 runs to 16 residues. Trimming at V came to 3 bases and at J to 1 base, leaving 3 bases not matched to a gene. CDR1 is MGHDK, CDR2 SYGVNS, per germline. This chain's CDR3 is CASSETTSGSYNEQFF. CDR3 in DNA: TGTGCCAGCAGTGAGACGACTAGCGGGTCCTACAATGAGCAGTTCTTC. The full variable domain, in which reference TRBV25-1 and TRBJ2-1 provide the parts outside the CDR3, is EADIYQTPRYLVIGTGKKITLECSQTMGHDKMYWYQQDPGMELHLIHYSYGVNSTEKGDLSSESTVSRIRTEHFPLTLESARPSHTSQYLCASSETTSGSYNEQFFGPGTRLTVL.

The V gene is TRBV5-1, the J gene TRBJ2-3; TRBD1 matches 8 bases. Germline V gene lookup returns CDR1 SGHRS and CDR2 YFSETQ. Unmatched junction bases numbered 8, after V lost 4 bases and J lost 1 base. CDR3 length equals 16 residues. The CDR3 bases are TGCGCCAGCAGCCCTGGACAGGGTGGCGGCACAGATACGCAGTATTTT. Protein sequence: CASSPGQGGGTDTQYF.